One sample yielded the 12 T cell receptor beta chains listed below, sequenced in a study of identical twins. MiXCR, run by TCRdb on the 5' RACE reads, gives a single entry per CDR3 protein. In the table there are approximately 680,000 distinct CDR3 sequences, 7.1% of which are singletons. These data also formed part of another study, on yellow fever vaccine responses in identical twins.

The sample comprised PBMCs. Source of these receptors: a woman aged 18-35 years in good health.

This clonotype was observed many times. This chain connects TRBV5-1 to TRBJ2-7, with D hard to call. With 0 bases removed from V and 2 bases from J, the gap between germline ends came to 12 bases. CDR1 is SGHRS, CDR2 YFSETQ, per germline. The CDR3 spans 15 residues. The CDR3 sequence is CASSLAAENTYEQYF. CDR3 DNA: TGCGCCAGCAGCTTGGCTGCAGAGAACACCTACGAGCAGTACTTC. Drawing the rest from reference TRBV5-1 and TRBJ2-7, the complete variable domain is KAGVTQTPRYLIKTRGQQVTLSCSPISGHRSVSWYQQTPGQGLQFLFEYFSETQRNKGNFPGRFSGRQFSNSRSEMNVSTLELGDSALYLCASSLAAENTYEQYFGPGTRLTVT.

Ten or more counts support this clonotype. The chain carries TRBV20-1 and TRBJ2-3; D perhaps matches TRBD1 (6 bases). CDR3 size: 14 residues. Germline V gene data show CDR1 as DFQATT and CDR2 as SNEGSKA (reference sequence). V was cut by 3 bases and J by 2 bases, with 12 bases left in between. The CDR3: CSARGRGYTDTQYF. Here the CDR3 DNA reads TGCAGTGCTAGGGGCAGGGGATACACAGATACGCAGTATTTT.

The sample holds a few counts of this clonotype. The gene calls are TRBV29-1 and TRBJ2-2, with no clear D. CDR1 SQVTM and CDR2 ANQGSEA come from the germline V gene. The ends were cut back, 0 bases at V and 1 base at J, with 9 bases in the middle. The CDR3 covers 15 residues. The chain's CDR3 is CSVEDWTGNTGELFF. CDR3 DNA: TGCAGCGTTGAAGATTGGACGGGGAACACCGGGGAGCTGTTTTTT.

This clonotype was found many times. The chain employs TRBV12-3 or TRBV12-4 and TRBJ2-2; D gene uncertain. Trimming left V 3 bases short and J 5 bases short, with 7 bases between. The CDR3 covers 13 residues. The CDR3 sequence is CASSFISTGELFF. The DNA for the CDR3 is TGTGCCAGCAGTTTTATCTCTACCGGGGAGCTGTTTTTT.

V gene TRBV4-1 combines with J gene TRBJ1-1; a weak D match, TRBD1 (6 bases). V dropped 0 bases and J dropped 5 bases, with 10 bases sitting between them. Looked up from germline, CDR1 is MGHRA and CDR2 is YSYEKL. The CDR3 runs 14 residues. The CDR3 protein is CASSQDLRGTEAFF. The CDR3 DNA follows: TGCGCCAGCAGCCAAGATCTTAGGGGGACTGAAGCTTTCTTT.

Only a few counts were recorded for this clonotype. The chain recombines TRBV2 with TRBJ2-3; D possibly corresponds to TRBD1 (5 bases). In germline, CDR1 is SNHLY, CDR2 FYNNEI. The CDR3 runs to 15 residues. Trimming stripped 10 bases from V and 0 bases from J, with 17 bases between. The CDR3 loop reads CATKNRQSSTDTQYF. As DNA, the CDR3 is TGTGCCACCAAGAACAGGCAGTCTAGCACAGATACGCAGTATTTT.

V is TRBV20-1 and J is TRBJ2-7; the D gene is possibly TRBD1 (5 bases). Trimming removed 2 bases at V and 1 base at J, with 9 bases between. Germline CDR1 is DFQATT and CDR2 is SNEGSKA (reference sequence). This CDR3 has 13 residues. CDR3 nucleotide sequence: TGCAGTGCTAGATCAGACAGATCCTACGAGCAGTACGTC. Translation: CSARSDRSYEQYV.

V is TRBV27 and J is TRBJ1-1, with 10 bases identical to TRBD1. J gave up 5 bases and V 5 bases, and 14 bases lay outside the gene matches. The CDR3 has 17 residues. CDR1 is MNHEY and CDR2 is SMNVEV in the germline V gene (reference sequence). In DNA form, the CDR3 reads TGTGCCAGCAGTCCACGGACAGGGGGGGGGGTTGGTACTGAAGCTTTCTTT. It translates to CASSPRTGGGVGTEAFF.

The sample holds a few counts of this clonotype. V usage is TRBV27 and J usage is TRBJ1-3, with a tentative D call TRBD1 (6 bases). The CDR3 extends over 15 amino acids. CDR1 is MNHEY and CDR2 is SMNVEV in the germline V gene (reference sequence). The V and J ends lost 5 bases and 0 bases respectively, with 11 bases between them. The CDR3 nucleotides are TGTGCCAGCAGTCAAACAGGGCTCTCTGGAAACACCATATATTTT. Its protein product is CASSQTGLSGNTIYF.

This clonotype has just a few counts. V usage is TRBV2 and J usage is TRBJ2-1; TRBD2 matches at 8 bases. Trimming at V came to 6 bases and at J to 0 bases, leaving 10 bases not matched to a gene. CDR1 is SNHLY and CDR2 is FYNNEI in the germline V gene. The CDR3 runs to 17 residues. The CDR3 sequence: CASSGGGTPSSYNEQFF. CDR3 DNA sequence: TGTGCCAGCAGCGGGGGGGGCACTCCGAGCTCCTACAATGAGCAGTTCTTC.

V is TRBV6-2 or TRBV6-3 and J is TRBJ2-3, with D maybe TRBD2 (5 bases). The CDR3 runs 15 residues. Per germline, CDR1 MNHEY and CDR2 SVGEGT. V shed 6 bases and J shed 1 base, with 14 bases lying between them. CDR3 DNA: TGTGCCAGCAGCTCCCGCCGGGGTCGCACAGATACGCAGTATTTT. Protein product: CASSSRRGRTDTQYF.

The chain carries TRBV4-2 and TRBJ2-1; no definite D call. V was trimmed by 0 bases and J by 6 bases, leaving 9 bases between them. Germline V gene data show CDR1 as LGHNA and CDR2 as YNFKEQ. The CDR3 runs 14 residues. The chain's CDR3 is CASSQDRQTNEQFF. CDR3 DNA sequence: TGTGCCAGCAGCCAAGATAGGCAGACCAATGAGCAGTTCTTC.